The 32 T cell receptor beta chains listed next were all sequenced from one sample in a study of monozygotic twins with inflammatory bowel disease. TCRdb reprocessed the 5' RACE reads, with one entry per CDR3 protein and no DNA. The repertoire table contains around 380,000 distinct CDR3 sequences. The sample consisted of blood. All receptors come from a human donor with ulcerative colitis or Crohn's disease, or a healthy co-twin of an affected twin (not recorded which).

The CDR3: CASRTDGAVNQPQHF. This chain joins TRBV6-2 or TRBV6-3 and TRBJ1-5; TCRdb reports TRBD1, a call that lacks DNA to check it against. The CDR3 runs to 15 residues. Germline V lookup: CDR1 MNHEY, CDR2 SVGEGT.

The chain is built from TRBV10-2 and TRBJ2-4; the TCRdb call, TRBD1, lacks DNA for checking. CDR3 size: 15 residues. From germline, CDR1 is WSHSY and CDR2 SAAADI. CDR3: CASSGGRRFKNIQYF.

This rearrangement joins TRBV2 to TRBJ2-1; TCRdb outputs TRBD2, but without DNA this stays unchecked. The CDR3 consists of 12 residues. Per germline, CDR1 SNHLY and CDR2 FYNNEI. CDR3 region: CASGREVNEQFF.

The gene calls are TRBV7-2 and TRBJ2-3; TCRdb selects TRBD2, and the lack of DNA leaves this call unchecked. Germline V CDR1 and CDR2: SGHTA, FQGNSA. The CDR3 sequence is 16 residues long. This CDR3 is CASSYLAGGPTDTQYF.

The V and J genes are TRBV18 and TRBJ1-1. CDR1 KGHSH and CDR2 LQKENI come from the germline V gene. This CDR3 region has 15 residues. The CDR3 protein is CASSSHAEMNTEAFF.

The chain carries TRBV18 and TRBJ2-2. In germline, CDR1 is KGHSH, CDR2 LQKENI. CDR3 length: 13 residues. The CDR3 here is CASSPLMTGELFF.

The chain carries TRBV7-6 and TRBJ1-4; the TRBD1 assignment by TCRdb is unverifiable without DNA. Germline CDR1 SGHVS, CDR2 FNYEAQ. The CDR3 loop spans 14 amino acids. The CDR3 is CASSSGTGGEKLFF.

The rearrangement links TRBV7-9 to TRBJ2-1; TCRdb's D gene call, TRBD2, goes unchecked for lack of DNA. Germline V gives CDR1 SEHNR, CDR2 FQNEAQ (reference sequence). The CDR3 spans 15 residues. CDR3: CATSRWESPWAEQFF.

CDR3 residues: CASRTLTEAFF. The chain joins TRBV6-5 to TRBJ1-1. The CDR3 has 11 residues. Per the germline V gene, CDR1 is MNHEY and CDR2 is SVGAGI.

This sequence joins TRBV5-1 and TRBJ2-5. The length of the CDR3 is 13 residues. The germline gives CDR1 SGHRS, CDR2 YFSETQ. This chain's CDR3 is CASSLGGQETQYF.

This sequence joins TRBV7-2 and TRBJ2-5; TCRdb calls TRBD1, which cannot be checked without DNA. The germline V gene encodes CDR1 SGHTA and CDR2 FQGNSA. The CDR3 length is 15 residues. CDR3 sequence reads: CASSLVVGGFETQYF.

The chain couples TRBV5-4 to TRBJ2-7. The CDR3 has 15 amino acids. Per germline, CDR1 SGHNT and CDR2 YYREEE (reference sequence). The CDR3 is CASSLDRIRGYEQYF.

V is TRBV6-2 or TRBV6-3 and J is TRBJ2-5. The CDR3 sequence is 15 residues long. The germline gives CDR1 MNHEY, CDR2 SVGEGT. CDR3 residues: CASSANLRFQETQYF.

The J gene is TRBJ1-5, the V gene TRBV20-1. Germline CDR1 and CDR2: DFQATT and SNEGSKA (reference sequence). CDR3 length: 11 residues. CDR3 amino acids: CSVGGNQPQHF.

The J gene is TRBJ1-3, the V gene TRBV7-2. CDR1 is SGHTA, CDR2 FQGNSA, per germline. This CDR3 region has 14 residues. The chain's CDR3 is CASSFGEPGNTIYF.

CDR3 protein: CAWSVGGDEQFF. The chain recombines TRBV30 with TRBJ2-1; TCRdb proposes TRBD1, but this gene call is untestable without DNA. Germline CDR1 reads GTSNPN; CDR2 reads SVGIG (reference sequence). The CDR3 sequence is 12 residues long.

The rearrangement links TRBV5-5 to TRBJ2-5; TCRdb gives TRBD1 as the D gene, but with no DNA this cannot be confirmed. The CDR3 runs to 16 residues. Germline loops: CDR1 SGHKS, CDR2 YYEKEE (reference sequence). CDR3: CASSFPRDRGQETQYF.

The chain has TRBV21-1 and TRBJ2-3. TRBV21-1 is a recognized pseudogene. This CDR3 has 16 amino acids. CDR3 protein: CASSSQLAESTDTQYF.

The chain employs TRBV7-2 and TRBJ2-5. This CDR3 is 15 amino acids long. Germline-derived CDR1 and CDR2 are SGHTA and FQGNSA. CDR3: CASSLGGGSRGTQYF. Based on the CDR3 plus reference TRBV7-2 and TRBJ2-5, the full variable domain is GAGVSQSPSNKVTEKGKDVELRCDPISGHTALYWYRQSLGQGLEFLIYFQGNSAPDKSGLPSDRFSAERTGGSVSTLTIQRTQQEDSAVYLCASSLGGGSRGTQYFGPGTRLLVL.

The CDR3 sequence: CASSDLGQDNTEAFF. The chain uses TRBV5-1 and TRBJ1-1; as DNA is missing, the TRBD1 call by TCRdb cannot be tested. This CDR3 has 15 amino acids. Per the germline V gene, CDR1 is SGHRS and CDR2 is YFSETQ.

The rearrangement links TRBV7-8 to TRBJ1-4; TCRdb picks TRBD1, but there is no DNA to check that call. CDR3 size: 15 residues. The V gene's germline CDR1 is SGHVS and CDR2 FQNEAQ. The chain's CDR3 is CASSADRATNEKLFF. Based on the CDR3 plus reference TRBV7-8 and TRBJ1-4, the full variable domain is GAGVSQSPRYKVAKRGQDVALRCDPISGHVSLFWYQQALGQGPEFLTYFQNEAQLDKSGLPSDRFFAERPEGSVSTLKIQRTQQEDSAVYLCASSADRATNEKLFFGSGTQLSVL.

The chain recombines TRBV6-2 or TRBV6-3 with TRBJ1-1; checking the TCRdb D call of TRBD1 is not possible without DNA. There are 13 residues in the CDR3. Germline V CDR1 and CDR2: MNHEY, SVGEGT. This chain's CDR3 is CASRTAGVTEAFF.

The chain's CDR3 is CASSPFGGDLSPNYGYTF. J is TRBJ1-2 and V is TRBV3-1; the D call of TRBD1 rests on TCRdb alone, since no DNA is present to check it. This CDR3 spans 18 amino acids. Germline CDR1 and CDR2: LGHDT and YNNKEL (reference sequence).

The chain is built from TRBV5-1 and TRBJ2-5; TCRdb gives TRBD1 as the D gene, but with no DNA this cannot be confirmed. Per germline, CDR1 SGHRS and CDR2 YFSETQ. The CDR3 length is 15 residues. CDR3 in amino acids: CASSFSAGPQETQYF. Supplemented by reference TRBV5-1 and TRBJ2-5, the full variable domain reads KAGVTQTPRYLIKTRGQQVTLSCSPISGHRSVSWYQQTPGQGLQFLFEYFSETQRNKGNFPGRFSGRQFSNSRSEMNVSTLELGDSALYLCASSFSAGPQETQYFGPGTRLLVL.

The V gene is TRBV5-1, the J gene TRBJ2-1. Germline CDR1 reads SGHRS; CDR2 reads YFSETQ. The CDR3 length is 12 residues. CDR3 region: CASSPGDNEQFF.

The V and J genes are TRBV5-4 and TRBJ2-2; TCRdb indicates TRBD1, and absent DNA this call remains unverified. The V gene's germline CDR1 is SGHNT and CDR2 YYREEE (reference sequence). The CDR3 sequence is 16 residues long. The CDR3 is CATGRGGAGNTGELFF.

This chain connects TRBV4-3 to TRBJ2-3; TCRdb names TRBD2, which stays unverified in the absence of DNA. The CDR3 runs 15 residues. Germline CDR1 is LGHNA and CDR2 is YSLEER. The CDR3 reads CASSRGLASTDTQYF.

This chain joins TRBV5-1 and TRBJ2-7. This CDR3 is built from 13 residues. Per germline, CDR1 SGHRS and CDR2 YFSETQ. CDR3 amino acids: CASTEGSSYEQYF.

This chain links TRBV7-2 with TRBJ2-5; the D call of TRBD1 rests on TCRdb alone, since no DNA is present to check it. Germline CDR1 and CDR2: SGHTA and FQGNSA. This CDR3 is 13 amino acids long. The CDR3 sequence: CASSQRQAETQYF.

CDR3 sequence reads: CASSVELGRAHSGNTIYF. This chain joins TRBV9 and TRBJ1-3. CDR1 SGDLS and CDR2 YYNGEE come from the germline V gene. The CDR3 loop spans 18 amino acids.

This chain connects TRBV20-1 to TRBJ2-3; absent DNA, TCRdb's TRBD2 call cannot be checked. The CDR3 is made up of 20 amino acids. Germline loops: CDR1 DFQATT, CDR2 SNEGSKA (reference sequence). This CDR3 is CSARGPLWPGGFSDADTQYF.

This sequence joins TRBV28 and TRBJ2-2. The CDR3 sequence is 14 residues long. The germline gives CDR1 MDHEN, CDR2 SYDVKM. The CDR3 is CASSQLTNTGELFF.